This T cell receptor (beta chain) originates from a study of regulatory T cells in long-lasting Graves disease (dated by TCRdb to the early 2020s). About the full investigation: Antithyroid drugs had been taken for less than 3 months by newly diagnosed Graves' disease patients. Peripheral blood TCR sequencing and RNA sequencing compared persistent Graves' disease patients with newly diagnosed Graves' disease patients. The study took place in China and was registered as a clinical trial. A total of around 35 samples underwent TCR sequencing, from about 13 patients with persistent Graves' disease and some 20 patients with newly diagnosed Graves' disease. Results and caveats for the whole study, not just this receptor: Lower TCR Shannon entropy and fewer highly expanded clones were observed in persistent Graves' disease patients than in newly diagnosed patients, which suggested clonal expansion. Only peripheral blood was studied, because thyroid tissue, the primary lesion, was inaccessible. Persistent patients shared more public clonotypes among themselves (more than 2,500) than newly diagnosed patients did (approximately 970). The authors noted that the small sample size was a limitation that may lower accuracy. Sequencing and analysis were limited to the TCR beta chain. Preferential use of TRBV28, TRBJ1-2 and TRBJ2-5 was observed in persistent disease, whereas TRBV20-1 and TRBJ2-1 were favored in newly diagnosed disease.

This specimen's time point label, per the study, means: newly diagnosed GD, antithyroid drugs for less than 3 months. For both TCR sequencing and RNA sequencing, RNA was extracted from PBMCs in TRIzol. Graves' disease was diagnosed according to American Thyroid Association guidelines. Patients were recruited from an endocrinology department in Xi'an, China. Each patient gave roughly 10 milliliters of peripheral blood, collected in an EDTA anticoagulant tube. Ficoll Paque Plus density gradient separation was used to isolate PBMCs, and no further T cell sorting was done. RNA quality was checked with an Agilent 2100 Bioanalyzer and agarose gel, and concentration with a NanoDrop 2000. In the case of this clonotype: Its antigen is unknown. This may stem from a read error, because a much larger clone lies one nucleotide away.

Looking up the germline V gene (reference sequence) yields CDR1 SEHNR and CDR2 FQNEAQ. The CDR3, from cysteine to phenylalanine, totals 14 residues. Kept here is only the CDR3 DNA, which spans 42 bases and is read in frame from base 1. Library preparation was by multiplex PCR. The data were produced on an Illumina HiSeq 4000. iRepertoire HTBI primers and Arm-PCR amplification of CDR3 regions were used to construct TCR beta libraries. Before sequencing, the PCR products went through gel purification. Per the authors' processing: Gene usage analysis of CDR3 amino acid clonotypes used the approximately 62 TRBV and around 14 TRBJ segments found across samples. COPE and FqMerger were used to merge the filtered high-quality paired reads into contigs. BLAST was used to align contigs to IMGT TRBV, TRBD and TRBJ reference genes, and CDR3 was defined according to IMGT. Highly expanded clones were defined as clonotypes with a frequency above 0.1%. Shannon entropy was used to measure repertoire diversity, and the Gini coefficient was used to measure V-J evenness. A clonotype was considered public if more than one individual shared it. The raw public data were reprocessed by TCRdb itself: fastp quality trimming at Q25, MiXCR clonotype calling, in-frame beta chains only. For every CDR3 protein sequence, its rows merge into one entry that carries the most common genes and DNA. Clone size and V and J calls follow TCRdb, not the original study. The sample includes around 240,000 distinct CDR3 sequences, with about 17% observed a single time. The ten largest clones add up to less than 15% of the sample.

This sample was also put to use in a study of T cells in Graves' hyperthyroidism and ophthalmopathy. From the second report: Graves' hyperthyroidism was defined as stable when no progression to ophthalmopathy occurred over 18 months of follow-up. Hyperthyroidism patients were aged 18 to 65 years and newly diagnosed, with disease duration of less than 2 months. Patients with uncontrolled infections, other autoimmune diseases, pregnancy or lactation were excluded. Clinical symptoms, serum thyroxine and TRAb, thyroid ultrasound, and orbital computed tomography formed the basis for the diagnoses. For the first round of RT-PCR on the TCR CDR3, the HTBI primer set was used together with the Qiagen OneStep RT-PCR kit. Most expanded thyroid clonotypes (frequency above 0.001) were also detected in blood, suggesting blood repertoires may reflect thyroid immune responses. A 13 V-J signature model separated ophthalmopathy from stable hyperthyroidism, with roughly 88% sensitivity and about 81% specificity in cross-validation and 80%/75% in testing. In validation, the model predicted progression to ophthalmopathy with just under 71% sensitivity and over 72% specificity, a median of around 6.6 months before onset. To identify distinguishing TCR V-J signatures, a discovery cohort of some 100 patients was used, comprising roughly 45 with Graves' ophthalmopathy and some 57 with stable Graves' hyperthyroidism. Whether ophthalmopathy could be predicted prospectively was tested in an independent validation cohort made up of 18 to 20 hyperthyroidism patients plus 17 patients who later progressed to ophthalmopathy. The approximately 100 discovery patients were randomly divided into training and test sets at a 7:3 ratio. Thyroid tissue and blood T-cell repertoires from about 6 Graves' hyperthyroidism patients were also compared in the study. Following sampling, methimazole starting at 30 mg daily was given to hyperthyroidism patients, and high-dose intravenous methylprednisolone was given to ophthalmopathy patients. The libraries were constructed in a second round of multiplex PCR and then size-selected and purified. Paired-end sequencing of the libraries was performed with 100 bp reads on an Illumina HiSeq2000. Raw data were processed with SOAPnuke, discarding reads with adapters, uncalled bases, mean Phred below 15, or no exact constant-primer or identifier match. COPE v1.2.5 was used to merge the high-quality paired reads, and each unique nucleotide sequence was defined as a clonotype. MiTCR v1.1 was used to align clonotypes to the IMGT TRBV, TRBD and TRBJ reference segments. Analysis was restricted to V-J combinations with a frequency above 0.0001, which covered 98% to 99.2% of repertoires. The TCS score was defined as F50 (clonal expansion) divided by E x V (chaos), with BLOSUM62-based TCRdist calculated between CDR3 peptides within each V-J. Welch's t-statistics and random forest reduced 500 to 650 V-J features to about 13, which were used in a naive Bayes classifier (R e1071). Sample size was not statistically predetermined, and blinding of investigators to group allocation was not performed. TCR Vbeta CDR3 sequencing of 120 to 150 peripheral blood samples (more than 40 ophthalmopathy, over 70 hyperthyroidism and roughly 17 progressor patients) is reported in the paper.

The sequencing here drew on peripheral blood mononuclear cells (PBMCs), taken at new diagnosis, from a patient treated with antithyroid drugs. The V gene is TRBV7-9 and the J gene is TRBJ1-2, and 7 junction bases match TRBD1. This receptor was obtained from a woman younger than 45 with Graves disease. Donor details come from another sample of the same person, matched by shared clones. The CDR3 is CASSFGTANCGYTF. In nucleotide form, the sequence is TGTGCCAGCAGCTTCGGGACAGCTAACTGTGGCTACACCTTC. The reference TRBV7-9 and TRBJ1-2 proteins fill in what lies around the CDR3, so the full variable domain reads DTGVSQNPRHKITKRGQNVTFRCDPISEHNRLYWYRQTLGQGPEFLTYFQNEAQLEKSRLLSDRFSAERPKGSFSTLEIQRTEQGDSAMYLCASSFGTANCGYTFGSGTRLTVV.